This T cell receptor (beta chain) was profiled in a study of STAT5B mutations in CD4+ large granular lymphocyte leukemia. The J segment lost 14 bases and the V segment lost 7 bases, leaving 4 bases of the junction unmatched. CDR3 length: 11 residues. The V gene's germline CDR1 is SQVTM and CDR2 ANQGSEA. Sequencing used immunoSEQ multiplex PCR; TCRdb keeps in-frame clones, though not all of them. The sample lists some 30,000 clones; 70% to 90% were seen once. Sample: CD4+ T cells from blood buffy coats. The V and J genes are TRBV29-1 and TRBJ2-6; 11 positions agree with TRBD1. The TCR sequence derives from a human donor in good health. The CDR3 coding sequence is TGCAGCGGGGGACAGGGGGGCATCCTGACTTTC. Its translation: CSGGQGGILTF.